Described below is a single T cell receptor beta chain sequence and its context. The antigen is undetermined. This sample's treatment: oral pan-JAK inhibitor, 5-10 mg twice daily. Peripheral blood, together with lesional scalp punch biopsies, was collected from alopecia areata patients. Sequencing relied on a cDNA template that was reverse transcribed from extracted RNA. Using immunoSEQ multiplex PCR, the repertoire was profiled, and TCRdb retains in-frame clones only, with some absent. The repertoire includes around 180,000 clones, just under 65% of them detected once, and about 1.3% sits in the top ten. The data derive from a study of CD8+ T cells in alopecia areata. Study-level background: The drug, tofacitinib, lasted 6 to 18 months, followed by 6 months off drug.

General study findings and limits: Normal skin's resident alphabeta T cells are also sequenced in scalp samples. Lesional scalp displayed greater clonality than normal scalp, most notably in alopecia totalis/universalis.

The source was CD4+ T cells sorted from blood, collected around week 47, from a patient treated with tofacitinib. The TCR comes from a human donor with alopecia areata.

CDR3 DNA: TGTGCCTGGCGGAGCTCCTATAATTCACCCCTCCACTTT. This encodes CAWRSSYNSPLHF. The chain couples TRBV30 to TRBJ1-6; D unresolved. V lost 5 bases and J lost 0, with 5 bases in between. The CDR3 totals 13 residues. The V gene's germline CDR1 is GTSNPN and CDR2 SVGIG (reference sequence).